A single T cell receptor (beta chain) is shown here with its context. The antigen is not known. The data stem from a study of Graves' ophthalmopathy and Graves' hyperthyroidism. Whole-study findings and limits: In blood, most expanded thyroid clonotypes above 0.001 frequency were also detected.

RNA transcripts were the template, and TCR beta CDR3 regions were amplified from them. Scientists carried out first-round RT-PCR using HTBI primers and then a second-round multiplex PCR. TCRdb recomputed calls from the multiplex PCR reads with MiXCR, one row per CDR3 protein. The table lists about 370,000 distinct CDR3 sequences, about a sixth of them singletons, with roughly 2.3% in the top ten. The CDR3 sequence is 16 residues long. V lost 0 bases to trimming and J lost 3 bases; unmatched junction nucleotides: 3. From germline, CDR1 is MRHNA and CDR2 SNTAGT. Newly diagnosed hyperthyroidism donors, aged 18 to 65, duration under 2 months. It was on clinical symptoms, serum thyroxine, TRAb, thyroid ultrasound and orbital computed tomography that diagnosis relied. An approximately 10 ml volume of fresh peripheral blood provided the PBMCs.

This clonotype was sampled from an adult woman with stable Graves' hyperthyroidism. This chain uses TRBV6-4 with TRBJ2-2; 8 bases are a match to TRBD2. The sample comprised peripheral blood. CDR3 sequence (DNA): TGTGCCAGCAGTGACTCGGGACTAGGTGACACCGGGGAGCTGTTTTTT. This codes for CASSDSGLGDTGELFF.